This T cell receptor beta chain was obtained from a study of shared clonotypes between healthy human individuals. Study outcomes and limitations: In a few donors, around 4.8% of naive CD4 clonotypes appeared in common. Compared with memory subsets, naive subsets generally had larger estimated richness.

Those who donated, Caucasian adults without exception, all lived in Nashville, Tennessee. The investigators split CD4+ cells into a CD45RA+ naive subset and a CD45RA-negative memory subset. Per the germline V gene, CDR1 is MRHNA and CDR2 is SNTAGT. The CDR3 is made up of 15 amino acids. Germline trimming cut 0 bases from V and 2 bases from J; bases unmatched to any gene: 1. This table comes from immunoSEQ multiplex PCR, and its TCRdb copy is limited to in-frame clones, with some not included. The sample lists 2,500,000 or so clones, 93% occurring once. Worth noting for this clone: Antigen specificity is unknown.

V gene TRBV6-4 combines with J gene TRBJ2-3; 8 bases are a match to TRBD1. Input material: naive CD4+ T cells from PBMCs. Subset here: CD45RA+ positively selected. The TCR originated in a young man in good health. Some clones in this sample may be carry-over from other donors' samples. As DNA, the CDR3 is TGTGCCAGCAGTGACTCGACAGGGGCCACAGATACGCAGTATTTT. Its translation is CASSDSTGATDTQYF.